The next 24 T cell receptor beta chains were all read from a single sample in a study of regulatory T cells in long-lasting Graves disease (dated by TCRdb to about 2021). The time point label for this specimen denotes: persistent/refractory GD, antithyroid drugs over 5 years with positive TRAb. RNA was extracted from PBMCs in TRIzol for both TCR sequencing and RNA sequencing. To prepare the library, multiplex PCR was applied. Sequencing instrument: Illumina HiSeq 4000. CDR3 regions were amplified by Arm-PCR with iRepertoire HTBI primers to construct TCR beta libraries. In TCRdb, the public reads were trimmed at Q25 with fastp and aligned with MiXCR, with productive beta chains retained. All rows with the same CDR3 protein become a single entry with the most common DNA and genes. The sample table contains approximately 400,000 distinct CDR3 sequences; only one count was recorded for 20% of them. About 20% of the sample comes from the top ten.

The material sequenced was peripheral blood mononuclear cells (PBMCs), taken when the disease was refractory, from a patient treated with antithyroid drugs. The receptor source for this set is a female donor with Graves disease.

CDR3 sequence (DNA): TGTGCCTGGCACCGGGACAGTTACACTGAAGCTTTCTTT. Translating gives CAWHRDSYTEAFF. The V call is TRBV30, the J call TRBJ1-1, with 7 bases fitting TRBD1. The trim removed 5 bases at V and 3 bases at J, leaving 6 bases unmatched. CDR1 GTSNPN and CDR2 SVGIG come from the germline V gene (reference sequence). CDR3 size: 13 residues.

On this clonotype: A much bigger clone sits one base away, suggesting this may be a read error. The chain has TRBV7-2 and TRBJ2-7; 9 bases map to TRBD2. Germline lookup yields CDR1 SGHTA and CDR2 FQGNSA. The CDR3 has 15 residues. CDR3 in amino acids: CARSLRGGRVHEQYF. DNA of the CDR3: TGTGCCCGCAGCTTACGTGGCGGGAGGGTCCACGAGCAGTACTTC.

The chain has TRBV10-2 and TRBJ2-7, with D tentatively TRBD1 or TRBD2 (5 bases each). This CDR3 contains 15 residues. Germline V CDR1 and CDR2: WSHSY, SAAADI. V lost 2 bases to trimming and J lost 5 bases, with 16 bases between them. CDR3 DNA: TGCGCCAGCAGTGAGGTTTGGGGGATTGGAGACGAGCAGTACTTC. Its translation: CASSEVWGIGDEQYF.

This clonotype was observed at least ten times. The rearrangement links TRBV28 to TRBJ2-7; the D call may be TRBD1 or TRBD2 (5 bases each). Germline assignment: CDR1 MDHEN and CDR2 SYDVKM. The CDR3 contains 14 residues. Deletions cut 4 bases from V and 5 bases from J, with 15 bases between. The CDR3 coding sequence is TGTGCCAGCAGTTCCGGGACCGCGATCCACGAGCAGTACTTC. It is translated as CASSSGTAIHEQYF. The full variable domain, rest sourced from reference TRBV28 and TRBJ2-7, is DVKVTQSSRYLVKRTGEKVFLECVQDMDHENMFWYRQDPGLGLRLIYFSYDVKMKEKGDIPEGYSVSREKKERFSLILESASTNQTSMYLCASSSGTAIHEQYFGPGTRLTVT.

The chain has TRBV6-2 or TRBV6-3 and TRBJ2-4; 7 bases line up with TRBD2. V lost 5 bases and J lost 2; bases outside the gene matches: 12. Germline V CDR1 and CDR2: MNHEY, SVGEGT. The length of the CDR3 is 17 residues. The CDR3 loop is CASSEDREGLTKNIQYF. DNA of the CDR3: TGTGCCAGCAGTGAAGATAGGGAGGGGTTGACCAAAAACATTCAGTACTTC.

There are many counts of this clonotype. This chain links TRBV28 with TRBJ1-5; TRBD1 agrees at 10 bases. There are 16 residues in the CDR3. Germline CDR1 reads MDHEN; CDR2 reads SYDVKM. V lost 7 bases, J lost 7 bases, and 13 bases stayed unmatched. The CDR3 bases are TGTGCCAGCAAAAAGACCGGGACAGGGGTTTCCCAGCCCCAGCATTTT. Its translation: CASKKTGTGVSQPQHF. The whole variable domain, remainder taken from reference TRBV28 and TRBJ1-5, is DVKVTQSSRYLVKRTGEKVFLECVQDMDHENMFWYRQDPGLGLRLIYFSYDVKMKEKGDIPEGYSVSREKKERFSLILESASTNQTSMYLCASKKTGTGVSQPQHFGDGTRLSIL.

The table lists this clonotype with many counts. This chain connects TRBV2 to TRBJ1-2, with 7 nucleotides matching TRBD1. CDR1 and CDR2 from the germline V gene are SNHLY and FYNNEI. The CDR3 is 14 residues long. V trimming: 3 bases; J trimming: 8 bases; junction bases outside the gene matches: 9. The DNA for the CDR3 is TGTGCCAGCAGTGAGGTCCGACAGGGTCAAGGCTACACCTTC. It translates to CASSEVRQGQGYTF. The whole variable domain, filled in from reference TRBV2 and TRBJ1-2, reads EPEVTQTPSHQVTQMGQEVILRCVPISNHLYFYWYRQILGQKVEFLVSFYNNEISEKSEIFDDQFSVERPDGSNFTLKIRSTKLEDSAMYFCASSEVRQGQGYTFGSGTRLTVV.

The rearrangement links TRBV2 to TRBJ2-2; TRBD1 matches 10 bases. The V gene's germline CDR1 is SNHLY and CDR2 FYNNEI. The CDR3 is made up of 15 amino acids. V was clipped by 8 bases and J by 7 bases; unmatched bases: 10. CDR3 loop: CASDTGTGVGGELFF. The CDR3 region has the DNA TGTGCCAGCGATACCGGGACAGGGGTAGGCGGGGAGCTGTTTTTT. Together with reference TRBV2 and TRBJ2-2, the CDR3 gives the full variable domain: EPEVTQTPSHQVTQMGQEVILRCVPISNHLYFYWYRQILGQKVEFLVSFYNNEISEKSEIFDDQFSVERPDGSNFTLKIRSTKLEDSAMYFCASDTGTGVGGELFFGEGSRLTVL.

CDR3 bases: TGTGCCAGCAGCATGGACAGTAGCAATCAGCCCCAGCATTTT. It codes for CASSMDSSNQPQHF. The V and J genes are TRBV7-9 and TRBJ1-5, with a weak D call TRBD1 (6 bases). V gave up 5 bases and J gave up 0 bases, with 8 bases separating them. Germline V lookup: CDR1 SEHNR, CDR2 FQNEAQ (reference sequence). The CDR3 is 14 amino acids.

This clonotype was counted ten times or more. The chain couples TRBV20-1 to TRBJ1-6, with D tentatively TRBD1 (5 bases). The CDR3 has 12 residues. Between the trimmed V and J ends, which lost 5 bases and 7 bases, there was a span of 9 bases. Germline assignment: CDR1 DFQATT and CDR2 SNEGSKA (reference sequence). The CDR3 region is CSAREGNSPLHF. DNA for the CDR3: TGCAGTGCTCGCGAGGGGAATTCACCCCTCCACTTT.

The gene calls are TRBV20-1 and TRBJ1-4, with D hard to call. Trimming pared 0 bases from V and 4 bases from J, leaving 12 bases between. The CDR3 is made up of 15 amino acids. The germline V gene has CDR1 DFQATT and CDR2 SNEGSKA (reference sequence). The CDR3 DNA reads as TGCAGTGCTAGAGATCCCCGTCAGGTTAATGAAAAACTGTTTTTT. It is translated as CSARDPRQVNEKLFF.

The CDR3 region has the DNA TGTGCCAGCAGCGAGGTGGGGGGGCTCGTCACCTTC. This codes for CASSEVGGLVTF. The chain employs TRBV7-3 and TRBJ1-2; weak D call: TRBD1 (6 bases). This CDR3 spans 12 amino acids. The germline V gene encodes CDR1 SGHTA and CDR2 FQGTGA. V was trimmed by 5 bases and J by 13 bases, leaving 17 bases between them.

The gene calls are TRBV30 and TRBJ1-3; maybe TRBD1 (6 bases). Per the germline V gene, CDR1 is GTSNPN and CDR2 is SVGIG (reference sequence). V was trimmed by 8 bases and J by 8 bases, leaving 16 bases between them. This CDR3 comprises 12 residues. CDR3 nucleotides: TGTGCCCGTACACAGGGTGGTGACACCATATATTTT. It encodes CARTQGGDTIYF.

This clonotype has at least ten counts. The chain has TRBV6-1 and TRBJ2-7; 7 bases are shared with TRBD2. Germline CDR1 is MNHNS and CDR2 is SASEGT. This CDR3 is 13 amino acids long. With 10 bases clipped from V and 0 bases from J, the junction kept 6 bases outside the gene matches. In DNA, the CDR3 is TGTGCCACCCGCGGGGGAAACTCCTACGAGCAGTACTTC. Amino acids: CATRGGNSYEQYF.

About this clonotype: An end of the junction does not agree with germline; a read error may underlie this. The genes are TRBV7-7 and TRBJ2-1, with TRBD2 as a possible D gene (6 bases). The germline V gene has CDR1 SSHAT and CDR2 FNYEAQ (reference sequence). CDR3 length: 15 residues. CDR3 sequence: CASSLASAKGSEQFF. The CDR3 bases are TGTGCTAGCAGCCTTGCTAGCGCCAAAGGCAGTGAGCAGTTCTTC. Based on the CDR3 plus reference TRBV7-7 and TRBJ2-1, the full variable domain is GAGVSQSPRYKVTKRGQDVTLRCDPISSHATLYWYQQALGQGPEFLTYFNYEAQPDKSGLPSDRFSAERPEGSISTLTIQRTEQRDSAMYRCASSLASAKGSEQFFGPGTRLTVL.

The chain recombines TRBV7-9 with TRBJ2-7, with 11 positions matching TRBD2. The CDR3 has 15 residues. Germline CDR1 reads SEHNR; CDR2 reads FQNEAQ (reference sequence). After removal of 5 bases from V and 4 bases from J, the junction contained 7 bases not matched to a gene. The DNA of the CDR3 is TGTGCCAGCAGCACACTAGCGGGAGCAATTTACGAGCAGTACTTC. Residues: CASSTLAGAIYEQYF.

This clonotype was counted ten times or more. This sequence joins TRBV6-2 or TRBV6-3 and TRBJ2-2, with no clear D. CDR3 length equals 17 residues. Germline-derived CDR1 and CDR2 are MNHEY and SVGEGT. V lost 5 bases and J 2 bases, leaving 18 bases between the germline ends. The CDR3 reads CASSLPPSATNTGELFF. In DNA form, the CDR3 reads TGTGCCAGCAGTCTCCCGCCAAGCGCTACTAACACCGGGGAGCTGTTTTTT.

The sample holds a few counts of this clonotype. The rearrangement joins TRBV7-2 to TRBJ2-7; 11 bases are a match to TRBD2. Germline lookup yields CDR1 SGHTA and CDR2 FQGNSA. J lost 0 bases, V lost 3 bases, and 1 base had no gene match. The CDR3 consists of 15 residues. CDR3: CASSLTSGTSYEQYF. In DNA, the CDR3 is TGTGCCAGCAGCTTGACTAGCGGGACCTCCTACGAGCAGTACTTC.

This clonotype appeared many times. The V and J genes are TRBV27 and TRBJ2-7, with a weak D call TRBD1 (5 bases). The CDR3 length is 14 residues. Per germline, CDR1 MNHEY and CDR2 SMNVEV (reference sequence). V dropped 3 bases and J dropped 4 bases, with 13 bases sitting between them. In nucleotides, the CDR3 is TGTGCCAGCAGTTTTCAGGGTATGGGGTACGAGCAGTACTTC. Encoded protein: CASSFQGMGYEQYF.

The table lists this clonotype with a few counts. This chain links TRBV6-2 or TRBV6-3 with TRBJ2-6, with D possibly TRBD2 on 5 matching bases. The CDR3 totals 15 residues. From germline, CDR1 is MNHEY and CDR2 SVGEGT. The germline V and J ends were trimmed by 2 bases and 0 bases, with 5 bases remaining between them. The chain's CDR3 is CASSYRGSGANVLTF. CDR3 nucleotide sequence: TGTGCCAGCAGTTACCGGGGCTCTGGGGCCAACGTCCTGACTTTC.

This clonotype was counted a few times. The genes are TRBV28 and TRBJ2-1; D is uncertain. Germline lookup yields CDR1 MDHEN and CDR2 SYDVKM. Trimming removed 4 bases at V and 8 bases at J, with 15 bases between. The CDR3 covers 14 residues. CDR3 coding DNA: TGTGCCAGCAGTTCCCTCACCCAAGGAGATGAGCAGTTCTTC. It specifies CASSSLTQGDEQFF. Full variable domain (remainder filled in from reference TRBV28 and TRBJ2-1): DVKVTQSSRYLVKRTGEKVFLECVQDMDHENMFWYRQDPGLGLRLIYFSYDVKMKEKGDIPEGYSVSREKKERFSLILESASTNQTSMYLCASSSLTQGDEQFFGPGTRLTVL.

This clonotype was picked up a small number of times. The chain uses TRBV29-1 and TRBJ1-1; D not certain. The CDR3 runs to 14 residues. V was clipped by 7 bases and J by 4 bases, with 19 bases between them. CDR1 and CDR2 from the germline V gene are SQVTM and ANQGSEA. The CDR3, as DNA: TGCAGCGCCGAGCGAACCGGGGTTGGCACTGAAGCTTTCTTT. It translates to CSAERTGVGTEAFF.

This clonotype was seen repeatedly, ten times or more. The J gene is TRBJ2-7, the V gene TRBV2; D unclear. V shed 2 bases and J shed 3 bases, with 17 bases lying between them. The CDR3 has 16 amino acids. From germline, CDR1 is SNHLY and CDR2 FYNNEI. The CDR3: CASSERLVIPLYEQYF. Here the CDR3 DNA reads TGTGCCAGCAGTGAAAGGTTGGTTATACCGCTCTACGAGCAGTACTTC. The variable domain in full, with the rest retrieved from reference TRBV2 and TRBJ2-7, is EPEVTQTPSHQVTQMGQEVILRCVPISNHLYFYWYRQILGQKVEFLVSFYNNEISEKSEIFDDQFSVERPDGSNFTLKIRSTKLEDSAMYFCASSERLVIPLYEQYFGPGTRLTVT.

On this clonotype itself: A read error is likely here: a far larger clone is one base away. The chain couples TRBV6-5 to TRBJ2-7, with D unresolved. Looked up from germline, CDR1 is MNHEY and CDR2 is SVGAGI. CDR3 length equals 13 residues. V shed 7 bases and J shed 1 base, with 11 bases lying between them. CDR3 sequence: CASIIGNSYEQYF. CDR3 in DNA: TGTGCCAGCATTATCGGAAATTCCTACGAGCAGTACTTC.